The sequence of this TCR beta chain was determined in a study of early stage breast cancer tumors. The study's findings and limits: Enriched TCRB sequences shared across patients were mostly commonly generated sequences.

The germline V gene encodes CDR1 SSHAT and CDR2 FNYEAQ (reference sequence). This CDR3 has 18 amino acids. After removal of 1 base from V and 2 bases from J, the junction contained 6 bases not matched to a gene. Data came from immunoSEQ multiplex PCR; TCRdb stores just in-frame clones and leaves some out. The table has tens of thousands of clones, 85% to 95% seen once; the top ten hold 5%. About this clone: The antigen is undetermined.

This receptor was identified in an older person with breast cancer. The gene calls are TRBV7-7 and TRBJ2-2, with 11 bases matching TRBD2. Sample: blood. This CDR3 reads CASSLDLGLAENTGELFF. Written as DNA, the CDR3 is TGTGCCAGCAGCTTAGATTTGGGACTAGCGGAAAACACCGGGGAGCTGTTTTTT. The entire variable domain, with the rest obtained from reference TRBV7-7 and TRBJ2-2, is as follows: GAGVSQSPRYKVTKRGQDVTLRCDPISSHATLYWYQQALGQGPEFLTYFNYEAQPDKSGLPSDRFSAERPEGSISTLTIQRTEQRDSAMYRCASSLDLGLAENTGELFFGEGSRLTVL.